The entry below gives a single T cell receptor beta chain sequence along with its context. The sample holds one count of this clone. The antigen it binds to is not known. No much larger clone exists at a distance of one base, and base qualities are not known. Libraries were built with the immunoSEQ multiplex PCR assay. The clones in this table, taken by TCRdb from immuneACCESS, are in-frame only. Not every clone is retained; where verified, under half of the shortfall comes from an unresolved V gene, and the cause of the rest is unknown. The sample includes 65,000 to 85,000 clones, with 92% observed a single time. The ten largest clonotypes hold under 0.3% of the sample. The sample is drawn from a study of T cell changes during pregnancy in multiple sclerosis (dated by TCRdb to the late 2010s). The study in broad terms: Changes in the T cell repertoire over the course of pregnancy were examined in this study in women with multiple sclerosis.

CDR3 length: 13 amino acids, cysteine to phenylalanine. The sequence is cut down to CDR3 DNA, 39 bases in frame from base 1. Cut back by 2 bases and 2 bases, the V and J ends lie 6 bases apart. The germline V gene supplies CDR1 SGHNT and CDR2 YENEEA. Sample: CD4+ T cells from peripheral blood mononuclear cells, taken after pregnancy. This chain is built from TRBV11-3 and TRBJ1-1; no D gene call is confident. This receptor was identified in a female donor with multiple sclerosis, enrolled in a pregnancy study. The sequenced DNA: TGTGCCAGCAGCTTATCCCCTAACACTGAAGCTTTCTTT. Its protein reads: CASSLSPNTEAFF.